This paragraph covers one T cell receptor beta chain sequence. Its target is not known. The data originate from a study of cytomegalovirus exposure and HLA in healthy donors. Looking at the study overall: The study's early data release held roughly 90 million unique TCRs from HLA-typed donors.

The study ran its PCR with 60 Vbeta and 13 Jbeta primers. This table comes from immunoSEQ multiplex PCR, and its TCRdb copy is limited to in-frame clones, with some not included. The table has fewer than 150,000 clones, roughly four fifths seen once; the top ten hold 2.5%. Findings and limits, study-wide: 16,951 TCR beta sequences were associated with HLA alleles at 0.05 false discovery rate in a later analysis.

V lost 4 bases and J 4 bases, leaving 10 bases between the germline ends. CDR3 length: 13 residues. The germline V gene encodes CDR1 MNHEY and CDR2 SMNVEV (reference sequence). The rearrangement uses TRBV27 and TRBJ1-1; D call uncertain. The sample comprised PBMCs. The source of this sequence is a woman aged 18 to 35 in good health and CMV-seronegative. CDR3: CASSSRILTEAFF. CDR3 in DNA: TGTGCCAGCAGTTCTAGAATTCTCACTGAAGCTTTCTTT.